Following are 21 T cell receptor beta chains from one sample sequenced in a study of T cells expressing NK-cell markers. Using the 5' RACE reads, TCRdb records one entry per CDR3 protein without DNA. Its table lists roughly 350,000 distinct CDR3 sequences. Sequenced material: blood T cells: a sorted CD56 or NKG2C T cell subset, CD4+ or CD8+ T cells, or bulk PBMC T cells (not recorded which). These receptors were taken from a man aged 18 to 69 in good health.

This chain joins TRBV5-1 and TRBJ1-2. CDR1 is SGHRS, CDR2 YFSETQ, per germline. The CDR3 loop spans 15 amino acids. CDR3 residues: CASSLEHSPNYGYTF. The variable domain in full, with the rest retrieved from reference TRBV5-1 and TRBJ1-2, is KAGVTQTPRYLIKTRGQQVTLSCSPISGHRSVSWYQQTPGQGLQFLFEYFSETQRNKGNFPGRFSGRQFSNSRSEMNVSTLELGDSALYLCASSLEHSPNYGYTFGSGTRLTVV.

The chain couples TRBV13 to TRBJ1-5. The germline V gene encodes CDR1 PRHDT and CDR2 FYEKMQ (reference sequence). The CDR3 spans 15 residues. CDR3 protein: CASSLRGKSNQPQHF.

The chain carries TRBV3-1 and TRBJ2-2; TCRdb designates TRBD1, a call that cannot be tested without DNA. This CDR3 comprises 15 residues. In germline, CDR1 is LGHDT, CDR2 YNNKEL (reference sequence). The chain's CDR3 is CASSLTGSNTGELFF.

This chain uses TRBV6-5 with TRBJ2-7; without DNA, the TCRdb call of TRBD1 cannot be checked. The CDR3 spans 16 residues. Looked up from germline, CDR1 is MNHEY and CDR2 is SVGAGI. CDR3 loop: CASSYRGTGGAYEQYF.

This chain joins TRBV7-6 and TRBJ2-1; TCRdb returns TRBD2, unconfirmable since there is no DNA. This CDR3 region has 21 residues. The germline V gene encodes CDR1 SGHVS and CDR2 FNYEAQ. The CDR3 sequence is CASSLEGRTSGGATEQFEQFF.

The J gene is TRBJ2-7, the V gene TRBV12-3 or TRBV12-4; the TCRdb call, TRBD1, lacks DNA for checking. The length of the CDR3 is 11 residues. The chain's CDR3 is CASRRDNEQYF.

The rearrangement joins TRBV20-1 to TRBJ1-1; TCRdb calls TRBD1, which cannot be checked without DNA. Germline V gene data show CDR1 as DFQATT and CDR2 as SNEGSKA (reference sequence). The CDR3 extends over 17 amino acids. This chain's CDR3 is CSALERDRALSNTEAFF.

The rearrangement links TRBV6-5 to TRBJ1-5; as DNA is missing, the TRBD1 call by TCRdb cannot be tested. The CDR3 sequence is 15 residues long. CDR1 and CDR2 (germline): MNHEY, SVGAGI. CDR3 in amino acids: CASSYPGQGGQPQHF.

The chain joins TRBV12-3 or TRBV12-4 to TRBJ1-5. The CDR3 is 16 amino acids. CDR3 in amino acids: CASSLSPAGRNQPQHF.

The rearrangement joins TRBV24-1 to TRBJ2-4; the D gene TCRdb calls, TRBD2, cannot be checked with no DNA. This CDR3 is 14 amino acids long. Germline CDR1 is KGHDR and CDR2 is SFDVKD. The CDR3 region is CATSETGRPNIQYF.

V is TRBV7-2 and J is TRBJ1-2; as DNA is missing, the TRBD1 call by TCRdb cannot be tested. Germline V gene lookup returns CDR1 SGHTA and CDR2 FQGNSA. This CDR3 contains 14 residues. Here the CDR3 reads CASSPPPGGYGYTF.

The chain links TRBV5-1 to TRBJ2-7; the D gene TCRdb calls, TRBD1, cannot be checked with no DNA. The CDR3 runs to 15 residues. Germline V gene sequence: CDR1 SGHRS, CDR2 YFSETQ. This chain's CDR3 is CASSLDGTGDNKQYF.

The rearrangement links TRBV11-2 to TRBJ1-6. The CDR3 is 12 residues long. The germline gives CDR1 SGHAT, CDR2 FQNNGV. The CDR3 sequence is CASSPPAAPLHF.

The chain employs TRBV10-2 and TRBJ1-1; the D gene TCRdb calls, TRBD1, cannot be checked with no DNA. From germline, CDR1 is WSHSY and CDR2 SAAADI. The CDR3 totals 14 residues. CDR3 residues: CASSEQGASTEAFF.

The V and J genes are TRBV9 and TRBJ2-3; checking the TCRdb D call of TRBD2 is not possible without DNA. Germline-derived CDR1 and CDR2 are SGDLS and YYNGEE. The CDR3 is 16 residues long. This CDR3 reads CASSVGLAGGRNTQYF.

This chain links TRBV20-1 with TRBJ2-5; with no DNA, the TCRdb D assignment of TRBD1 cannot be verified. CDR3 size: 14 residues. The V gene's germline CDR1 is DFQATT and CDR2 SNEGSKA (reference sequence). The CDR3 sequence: CSAPVGSLGETQYF.

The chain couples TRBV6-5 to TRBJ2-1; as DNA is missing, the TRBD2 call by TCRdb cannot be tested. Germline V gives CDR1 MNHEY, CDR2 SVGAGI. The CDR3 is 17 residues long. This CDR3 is CASSYHRRGGRLDEQFF.

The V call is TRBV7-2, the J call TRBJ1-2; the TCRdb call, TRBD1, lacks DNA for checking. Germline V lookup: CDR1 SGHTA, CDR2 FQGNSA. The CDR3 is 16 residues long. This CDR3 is CASRTTPDRALYGYTF. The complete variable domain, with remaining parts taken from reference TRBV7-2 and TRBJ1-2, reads GAGVSQSPSNKVTEKGKDVELRCDPISGHTALYWYRQSLGQGLEFLIYFQGNSAPDKSGLPSDRFSAERTGGSVSTLTIQRTQQEDSAVYLCASRTTPDRALYGYTFGSGTRLTVV.

The CDR3 spells CSVGGSNEQFF. V usage is TRBV29-1 and J usage is TRBJ2-1. The CDR3 spans 11 residues. CDR1 and CDR2 (germline): SQVTM, ANQGSEA.

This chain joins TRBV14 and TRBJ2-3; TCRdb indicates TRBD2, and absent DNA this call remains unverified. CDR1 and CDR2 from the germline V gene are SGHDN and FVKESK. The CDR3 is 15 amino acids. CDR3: CASSQDSRRSDTQYF. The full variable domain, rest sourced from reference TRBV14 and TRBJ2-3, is EAGVTQFPSHSVIEKGQTVTLRCDPISGHDNLYWYRRVMGKEIKFLLHFVKESKQDESGMPNNRFLAERTGGTYSTLKVQPAELEDSGVYFCASSQDSRRSDTQYFGPGTRLTVL.

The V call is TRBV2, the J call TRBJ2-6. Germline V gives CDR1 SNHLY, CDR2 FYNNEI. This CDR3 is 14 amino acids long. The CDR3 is CASRLGSGANVLTF.